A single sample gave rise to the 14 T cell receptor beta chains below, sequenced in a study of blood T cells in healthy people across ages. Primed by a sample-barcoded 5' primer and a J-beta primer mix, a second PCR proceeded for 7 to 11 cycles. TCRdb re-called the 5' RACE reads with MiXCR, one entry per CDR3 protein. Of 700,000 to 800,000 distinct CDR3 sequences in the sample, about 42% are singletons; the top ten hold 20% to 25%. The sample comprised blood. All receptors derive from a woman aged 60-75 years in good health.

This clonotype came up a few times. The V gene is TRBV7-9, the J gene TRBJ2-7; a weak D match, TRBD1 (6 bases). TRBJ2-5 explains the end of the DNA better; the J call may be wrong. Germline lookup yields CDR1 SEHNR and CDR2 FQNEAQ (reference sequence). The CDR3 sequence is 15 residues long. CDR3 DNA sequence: TGTGCCAGCAGCTTTGGGGGCGGCAGGAAAGAGACCCAGTACTTC. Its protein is CASSFGGGRKETQYF.

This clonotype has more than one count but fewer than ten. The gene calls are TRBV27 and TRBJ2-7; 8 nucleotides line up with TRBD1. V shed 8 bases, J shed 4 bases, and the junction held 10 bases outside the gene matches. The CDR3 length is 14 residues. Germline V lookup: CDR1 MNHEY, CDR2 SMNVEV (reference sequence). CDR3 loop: CASELFRGRYEQYF. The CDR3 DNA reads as TGTGCCAGCGAGCTTTTCAGGGGGCGGTACGAGCAGTACTTC.

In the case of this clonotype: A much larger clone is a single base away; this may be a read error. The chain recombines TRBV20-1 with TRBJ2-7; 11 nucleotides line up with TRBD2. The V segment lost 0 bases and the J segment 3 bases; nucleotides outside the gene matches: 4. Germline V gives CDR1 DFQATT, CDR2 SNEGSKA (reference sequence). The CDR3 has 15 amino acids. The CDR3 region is CSARDSTSGVYEQYF. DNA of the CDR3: TGCAGTGCTAGAGATTCGACTAGCGGGGTCTACGAGCAGTACTTC.

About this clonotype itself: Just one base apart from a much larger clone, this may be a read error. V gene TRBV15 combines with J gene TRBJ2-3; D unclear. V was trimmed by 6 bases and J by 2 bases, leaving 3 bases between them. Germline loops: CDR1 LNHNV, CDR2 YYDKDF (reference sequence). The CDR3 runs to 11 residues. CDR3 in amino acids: CATRYTDTQYF. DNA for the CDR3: TGTGCCACCAGATACACAGATACGCAGTATTTT.

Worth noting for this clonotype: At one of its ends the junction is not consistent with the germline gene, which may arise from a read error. In DNA form, the CDR3 reads TGTGCCGGCTCACCCCACCCAGGGGGATCTCAGCCCCAGCATTTT. Translating gives CAGSPHPGGSQPQHF. The chain links TRBV18 to TRBJ1-5; 7 bases line up with TRBD1. Germline CDR1 and CDR2: KGHSH and LQKENI. The CDR3 is 15 residues long.

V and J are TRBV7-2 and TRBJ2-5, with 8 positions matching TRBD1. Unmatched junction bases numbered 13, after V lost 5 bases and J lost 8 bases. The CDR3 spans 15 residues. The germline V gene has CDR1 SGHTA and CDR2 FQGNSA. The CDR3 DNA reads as TGTGCCAGCAGCCCGTCGTTAGTAGGACAGGGAACCCAGTACTTC. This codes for CASSPSLVGQGTQYF.

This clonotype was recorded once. The CDR3 DNA sequence: TGCAGCATTGGGGCGGGGCCCTACGAGCAGTACTTC. Its translation is CSIGAGPYEQYF. The chain combines TRBV29-1 with TRBJ2-5, with D perhaps TRBD2 (6 bases). The J call may be incorrect, as the DNA end agrees better with TRBJ2-7. This CDR3 has 12 amino acids. The germline V gene has CDR1 SQVTM and CDR2 ANQGSEA.

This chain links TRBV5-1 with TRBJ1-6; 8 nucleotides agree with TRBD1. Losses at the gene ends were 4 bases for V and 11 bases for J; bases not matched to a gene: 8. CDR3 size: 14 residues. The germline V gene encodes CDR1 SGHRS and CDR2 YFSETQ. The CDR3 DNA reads TGCGCCAGCAGCACCACAGGGGGAGATCCACCCCTCCACTTT. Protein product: CASSTTGGDPPLHF. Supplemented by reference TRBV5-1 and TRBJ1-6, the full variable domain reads KAGVTQTPRYLIKTRGQQVTLSCSPISGHRSVSWYQQTPGQGLQFLFEYFSETQRNKGNFPGRFSGRQFSNSRSEMNVSTLELGDSALYLCASSTTGGDPPLHFGNGTRLTVT.

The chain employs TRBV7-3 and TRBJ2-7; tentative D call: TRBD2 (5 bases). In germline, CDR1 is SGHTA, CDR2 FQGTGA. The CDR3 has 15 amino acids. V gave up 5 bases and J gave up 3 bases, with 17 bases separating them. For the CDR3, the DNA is TGTGCCAGCAGCCGGCGCCGGGAATCGTACTACGAGCAGTACTTC. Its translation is CASSRRRESYYEQYF.

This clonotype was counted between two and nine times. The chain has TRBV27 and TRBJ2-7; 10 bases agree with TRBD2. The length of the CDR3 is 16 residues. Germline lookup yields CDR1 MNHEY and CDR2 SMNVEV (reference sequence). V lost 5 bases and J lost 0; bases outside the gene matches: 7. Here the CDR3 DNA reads TGTGCCAGCAGTGTATTAGCGGGAGGCCCCTCCTACGAGCAGTACTTC. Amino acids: CASSVLAGGPSYEQYF.

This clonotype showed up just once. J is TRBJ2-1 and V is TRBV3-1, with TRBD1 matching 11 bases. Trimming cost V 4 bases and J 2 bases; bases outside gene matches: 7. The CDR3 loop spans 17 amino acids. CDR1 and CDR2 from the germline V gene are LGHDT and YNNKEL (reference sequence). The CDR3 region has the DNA TGTGCCAGCAGCCCAAGTAAGGACAGGGGGCCCTACAATGAGCAGTTCTTC. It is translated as CASSPSKDRGPYNEQFF.

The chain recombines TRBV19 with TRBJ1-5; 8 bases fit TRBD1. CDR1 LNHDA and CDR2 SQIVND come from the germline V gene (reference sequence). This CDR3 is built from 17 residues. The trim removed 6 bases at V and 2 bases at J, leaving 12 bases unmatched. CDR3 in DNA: TGTGCCAGTAGAACTATTGACAGGGGTAATGGCAATCAGCCCCAGCATTTT. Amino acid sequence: CASRTIDRGNGNQPQHF.

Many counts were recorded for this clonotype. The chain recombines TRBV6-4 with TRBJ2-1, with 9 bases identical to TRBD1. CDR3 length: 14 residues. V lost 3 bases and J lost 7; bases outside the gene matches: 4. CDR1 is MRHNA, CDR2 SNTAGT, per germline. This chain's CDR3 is CASSEQGARNEQFF. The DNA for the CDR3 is TGTGCCAGCAGTGAACAGGGGGCTCGGAATGAGCAGTTCTTC.

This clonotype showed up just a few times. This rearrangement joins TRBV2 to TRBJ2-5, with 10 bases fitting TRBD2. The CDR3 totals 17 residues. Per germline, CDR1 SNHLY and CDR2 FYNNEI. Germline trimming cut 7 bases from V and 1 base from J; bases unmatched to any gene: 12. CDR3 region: CASIEWASGGLQETQYF. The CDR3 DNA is TGTGCCAGCATCGAATGGGCTAGCGGGGGACTCCAAGAGACCCAGTACTTC.